These 30 T cell receptor beta chains originate from one sample sequenced in a study of blood T cell repertoires in COVID-19. The data were produced by immunoSEQ multiplex PCR, yet TCRdb's version contains in-frame clones alone and is incomplete. Of some 150,000 clones detected, 80% to 90% appear once; the ten largest clones hold approximately 8%. Sequenced material: peripheral blood. The receptors derive from a woman between 55 and 75 years old with COVID-19, enrolled during active disease.

There are a few counts of this clone. In this CDR3 the conserved last residue, phenylalanine or tryptophan, is missing, so a read error is likely. CDR3: CASSWTSGGEQYL. DNA for the CDR3: TGTGCCAGCAGCTGGACTAGCGGGGGCGAGCAGTACTTA. The chain employs TRBV7-2 and TRBJ2-7, with 13 bases fitting TRBD2. This CDR3 spans 13 amino acids. J was trimmed by 6 bases and V by 4 bases; bases with no gene match: 0. Germline assignment: CDR1 SGHTA and CDR2 FQGNSA.

V usage is TRBV29-1 and J usage is TRBJ1-1; a weak D match, TRBD1 (5 bases). V dropped 4 bases and J dropped 0 bases, with 9 bases sitting between them. Looked up from germline, CDR1 is SQVTM and CDR2 is ANQGSEA. The CDR3 is made up of 13 amino acids. CDR3 coding DNA: TGCAGCGTTGTGAGACAGATGAACACTGAAGCTTTCTTT. This sequence encodes CSVVRQMNTEAFF.

This chain links TRBV29-1 with TRBJ2-7; 7 nucleotides agree with TRBD2. Germline trimming cut 4 bases from V and 3 bases from J; bases unmatched to any gene: 6. Germline V gene data show CDR1 as SQVTM and CDR2 as ANQGSEA. The CDR3 runs 13 residues. CDR3 protein: CSVARGEGYEQYF. DNA of the CDR3: TGCAGCGTTGCCCGGGGGGAAGGCTACGAGCAGTACTTC.

This chain joins TRBV21-1 and TRBJ1-1; no check of the table's D call, TRBD1, against the DNA was made. TRBV21-1 is recorded as a pseudogene. This CDR3 has 14 residues. The CDR3 region is CASSTQGANTEAFF. CDR3 coding DNA: TGTGCCAGCAGCACACAGGGCGCTAACACTGAAGCTTTCTTT.

The gene calls are TRBV5-1 and TRBJ2-3; 9 bases fit TRBD2. J gave up 0 bases and V 0 bases, and 8 bases lay outside the gene matches. The CDR3 sequence is 18 residues long. Per germline, CDR1 SGHRS and CDR2 YFSETQ. The CDR3 region has the DNA TGCGCCAGCAGCTTGGAATACGGAGCGGGGGGAAGCACAGATACGCAGTATTTT. Its protein product is CASSLEYGAGGSTDTQYF.

The chain carries TRBV6-5 and TRBJ1-4; no clear D gene. The CDR3 extends over 14 amino acids. In germline, CDR1 is MNHEY, CDR2 SVGAGI. V was clipped by 8 bases and J by 4 bases, with 14 bases between them. The CDR3 DNA is TGTGCCAGCGGTCAGAACAGCTTTAATGAAAAACTGTTTTTT. Amino acid sequence: CASGQNSFNEKLFF.

The V gene is TRBV27, the J gene TRBJ1-1, with a possible D match to TRBD1 (5 bases). The V end lost 4 bases, the J end lost 9 bases, and 21 bases lay between the germline ends. The length of the CDR3 is 15 residues. The germline gives CDR1 MNHEY, CDR2 SMNVEV (reference sequence). The CDR3 DNA is TGTGCCAGCAGTTCGCCCGCCAACACAGGTTTCAAAGCTTTCTTT. This encodes CASSSPANTGFKAFF.

The chain couples TRBV5-1 to TRBJ2-2; 8 bases align to TRBD1. The CDR3 is 15 residues long. The V segment lost 1 base and the J segment 5 bases; nucleotides outside the gene matches: 4. Germline assignment: CDR1 SGHRS and CDR2 YFSETQ. CDR3 sequence reads: CASSLTGGLTGELFF. The CDR3, as DNA: TGCGCCAGCAGCTTGACAGGGGGTTTAACCGGGGAGCTGTTTTTT.

This clone was counted between two and nine times. J is TRBJ2-7 and V is TRBV5-5; 7 nucleotides agree with TRBD1. CDR1 SGHKS and CDR2 YYEKEE come from the germline V gene (reference sequence). CDR3 length equals 15 residues. Losses at the gene ends were 2 bases for V and 0 bases for J; bases not matched to a gene: 5. CDR3: CASSFGTVDSYEQYF. DNA of the CDR3: TGTGCCAGCAGCTTTGGGACAGTGGACTCCTACGAGCAGTACTTC.

The V and J genes are TRBV4-3 and TRBJ1-1, with D maybe TRBD1 (5 bases). The CDR3 loop spans 14 amino acids. In germline, CDR1 is LGHNA, CDR2 YSLEER. With 0 bases removed from V and 3 bases from J, the gap between germline ends came to 8 bases. The CDR3 DNA reads as TGCGCCAGCAGCCAAGATTGGGGGGACACTGAAGCTTTCTTT. It translates to CASSQDWGDTEAFF.

DNA of the CDR3: TGTGCCAGCAGCCCTGATGGGAGGGACATGAACACTGAAGCTTTCTTT. Translating it yields CASSPDGRDMNTEAFF. V gene TRBV13 combines with J gene TRBJ1-1; possible D gene TRBD1, 6 bases. Trimming stripped 5 bases from V and 0 bases from J, with 16 bases between. The germline V gene encodes CDR1 PRHDT and CDR2 FYEKMQ (reference sequence). This CDR3 region has 16 residues.

The V gene is TRBV7-2, the J gene TRBJ1-1, with D perhaps TRBD1 (6 bases). Germline-derived CDR1 and CDR2 are SGHTA and FQGNSA. Deletions cut 6 bases from V and 3 bases from J, with 11 bases between. This CDR3 comprises 13 residues. The CDR3 loop reads CASSKGGDTEAFF. The CDR3 DNA is TGTGCCAGCAGTAAGGGGGGGGACACTGAAGCTTTCTTT.

The chain employs TRBV19 and TRBJ2-5; 7 nucleotides line up with TRBD1. The germline gives CDR1 LNHDA, CDR2 SQIVND (reference sequence). The CDR3 extends over 15 amino acids. Losses at the gene ends were 5 bases for V and 2 bases for J; bases not matched to a gene: 8. In DNA form, the CDR3 reads TGTGCCAGTAGTCAGAACCGGGACAGACAAGAGACCCAGTACTTC. It is translated as CASSQNRDRQETQYF.

This clone was detected once. This chain joins TRBV3-1 (or the pseudogene TRBV3-2) and TRBJ2-3, with 7 bases lining up with TRBD1. Germline assignment: CDR1 LGHDT and CDR2 YNNKEL (reference sequence). The CDR3 is 15 amino acids. V lost 4 bases and J lost 0; bases outside the gene matches: 4. The CDR3 bases are TGTGCCAGCAGCCGCGACAGGGCGAGCACAGATACGCAGTATTTT. Translation gives CASSRDRASTDTQYF.

V gene TRBV7-3 combines with J gene TRBJ2-3; a possible D gene is TRBD1 (6 bases). The CDR3 sequence is 16 residues long. The V end was cut by 5 bases, the J end by 2 bases, with 17 bases between. The germline gives CDR1 SGHTA, CDR2 FQGTGA. The CDR3 DNA sequence: TGTGCCAGCAGCGATTCAGGGACACCCCCCACAGATACGCAGTATTTT. Its translation: CASSDSGTPPTDTQYF. Full variable domain (missing parts from reference TRBV7-3 and TRBJ2-3): GAGVSQTPSNKVTEKGKYVELRCDPISGHTALYWYRQSLGQGPEFLIYFQGTGAADDSGLPNDRFFAVRPEGSVSTLKIQRTERGDSAVYLCASSDSGTPPTDTQYFGPGTRLTVL.

V is TRBV4-1 and J is TRBJ1-2, with D possibly matching TRBD1 (5 bases). This CDR3 has 15 residues. The germline CDR1 and CDR2 sequences are MGHRA and YSYEKL. V lost 2 bases and J lost 5, with 15 bases in between. The CDR3 protein is CASSQRTRDSYGYTF. The DNA of the CDR3 is TGCGCCAGCAGCCAACGAACCCGGGACTCATATGGCTACACCTTC.

The DNA of the CDR3 is TGCAGCGCAGTAGACGGACTGGTCGAGCAGTACTTC. Translating it yields CSAVDGLVEQYF. This chain joins TRBV29-1 and TRBJ2-7; maybe TRBD2 (5 bases). The CDR3 sequence is 12 residues long. Trimming removed 7 bases from V and 6 bases from J, with 16 bases in between. Germline lookup yields CDR1 SQVTM and CDR2 ANQGSEA.

The rearrangement uses TRBV7-2 and TRBJ2-7; 8 positions match TRBD1. Germline CDR1 reads SGHTA; CDR2 reads FQGNSA. V lost 4 bases, J lost 5 bases, and 4 bases stayed unmatched. This CDR3 has 13 residues. CDR3 bases: TGTGCCAGCAGCTCGGACAGGGAGGACGAGCAGTACTTC. Protein product: CASSSDREDEQYF.

The chain employs TRBV2 and TRBJ1-1; 8 bases fit TRBD1. With 9 bases clipped from V and 0 bases from J, the junction kept 3 bases outside the gene matches. Germline lookup yields CDR1 SNHLY and CDR2 FYNNEI. The CDR3 is made up of 13 amino acids. The CDR3 nucleotides are TGTGCCAGTCAGGGGGCGATGAACACTGAAGCTTTCTTT. As protein: CASQGAMNTEAFF.

This chain links TRBV7-8 with TRBJ2-3; D unclear. Trimming cost V 6 bases and J 1 base, with 17 bases left between them. Germline V gene sequence: CDR1 SGHVS, CDR2 FQNEAQ. The CDR3 consists of 16 residues. For the CDR3, the DNA is TGTGCCAGCAGGCGTTACAGAGTACTGGGCACAGATACGCAGTATTTT. This codes for CASRRYRVLGTDTQYF.

The chain employs TRBV24-1 and TRBJ2-2, with TRBD1 as a possible D gene (6 bases). The CDR3 covers 17 residues. V lost 2 bases to trimming and J lost 1 base, with 13 bases between them. CDR1 and CDR2 from the germline V gene are KGHDR and SFDVKD. CDR3 bases: TGTGCCACCAGTGATTCAGGCCTGACAGGGAACACCGGGGAGCTGTTTTTT. This gives the protein CATSDSGLTGNTGELFF.

V and J are TRBV11-2 and TRBJ2-1; 7 bases agree with TRBD1. Germline V gives CDR1 SGHAT, CDR2 FQNNGV. V gave up 5 bases and J gave up 1 base; unmatched junction bases: 8. This CDR3 contains 16 residues. The CDR3, as DNA: TGTGCCAGCAGCGTTACAGGGGAAGGGTCCTACAATGAGCAGTTCTTC. This gives the protein CASSVTGEGSYNEQFF.

J is TRBJ1-3 and V is TRBV30, with D maybe TRBD1 (5 bases). V was cut by 0 bases and J by 4 bases, with 10 bases left in between. The CDR3 length is 14 residues. The germline V gene encodes CDR1 GTSNPN and CDR2 SVGIG (reference sequence). CDR3 bases: TGTGCCTGGAGTGTTTGGGGCATCGGAAACACCATATATTTT. Encoded protein: CAWSVWGIGNTIYF.

This sequence joins TRBV11-2 and TRBJ2-3, with 7 nucleotides matching TRBD2. The CDR3 is 15 amino acids. From germline, CDR1 is SGHAT and CDR2 FQNNGV. J was trimmed by 4 bases and V by 5 bases; bases with no gene match: 9. CDR3 loop: CASSGLVRSADTQYF. The CDR3 nucleotides read TGTGCCAGCAGCGGACTAGTTCGGTCCGCAGATACGCAGTATTTT.

V is TRBV27 and J is TRBJ1-1; D unresolved. The ends were cut back, 2 bases at V and 7 bases at J, with 11 bases in the middle. The germline V gene has CDR1 MNHEY and CDR2 SMNVEV (reference sequence). CDR3 size: 13 residues. The CDR3 reads CASSLNQAHEAFF. The CDR3 DNA follows: TGTGCCAGCAGTTTAAATCAGGCACATGAAGCTTTCTTT.

The genes are TRBV7-3 and TRBJ2-7, with TRBD2 matching over 12 bases. Germline loops: CDR1 SGHTA, CDR2 FQGTGA. The CDR3 runs 16 residues. V shed 0 bases, J shed 5 bases, and the junction held 5 bases outside the gene matches. CDR3: CASSLTGLAGIDEQYF. CDR3 in DNA: TGTGCCAGCAGCTTAACCGGACTAGCGGGGATAGACGAGCAGTACTTC. Variable domain in full (rest from reference TRBV7-3 and TRBJ2-7): GAGVSQTPSNKVTEKGKYVELRCDPISGHTALYWYRQSLGQGPEFLIYFQGTGAADDSGLPNDRFFAVRPEGSVSTLKIQRTERGDSAVYLCASSLTGLAGIDEQYFGPGTRLTVT.

This rearrangement joins TRBV29-1 to TRBJ1-2, with 7 bases matching TRBD1. J gave up 3 bases and V 4 bases, and 5 bases lay outside the gene matches. CDR1 and CDR2 from the germline V gene are SQVTM and ANQGSEA. CDR3 length: 13 residues. CDR3: CSVATGIDYGYTF. In nucleotides, the CDR3 is TGCAGCGTTGCGACAGGGATCGACTATGGCTACACCTTC.

The gene calls are TRBV5-1 and TRBJ2-2; the match to TRBD2 covers 8 bases. Germline V gives CDR1 SGHRS, CDR2 YFSETQ. This CDR3 is 16 amino acids long. V lost 4 bases to trimming and J lost 2 bases; unmatched junction nucleotides: 7. CDR3 coding DNA: TGCGCCAGCAGCCCCGGGGGGGGACTCAACACCGGGGAGCTGTTTTTT. Translating gives CASSPGGGLNTGELFF.

Remarks on this clone: The sample carries other DNA sequences with the same CDR3. The V and J genes are TRBV18 and TRBJ1-6; D might be TRBD1 (5 bases). CDR3 length equals 15 residues. The V end was cut by 2 bases, the J end by 5 bases, with 10 bases between. Germline V CDR1 and CDR2: KGHSH, LQKENI. CDR3: CASSPNQGNNSPLHF. DNA of the CDR3: TGTGCCAGCTCACCAAACCAGGGAAATAATTCACCCCTCCACTTT.

The chain has TRBV2 and TRBJ1-1; no clear D. Germline CDR1 and CDR2: SNHLY and FYNNEI. V shed 5 bases and J shed 4 bases, with 11 bases lying between them. The CDR3 runs to 13 residues. The CDR3 reads CASSNGEFTEAFF. The CDR3 bases are TGTGCCAGCAGTAACGGGGAATTCACTGAAGCTTTCTTT.